This T cell receptor (beta chain) comes out of a study of T cells in Graves' hyperthyroidism and ophthalmopathy. Study-wide points: Ophthalmopathy onset followed model prediction by a median approximately 7 months. Most thyroid-expanded clonotypes above 0.001 were also found in blood.

Germline V lookup: CDR1 MNHEY, CDR2 SVGEGT. This CDR3 region has 14 residues. Between the trimmed V and J ends, which lost 2 bases and 3 bases, there was a span of 11 bases. This clonotype was recorded at least ten times. Its antigen is still unknown. Authors of the study amplified TCR beta CDR3 regions from RNA transcripts. Primed by the HTBI set, a first-round RT-PCR was run on the TCR CDR3. TCRdb processed the multiplex PCR reads anew with MiXCR; each CDR3 protein has one entry. The sample contains 700,000 or so distinct CDR3 sequences, more than 12% of which appear only once. A NOSPECS grade of at least 4, a Clinical Activity Score of at least 3 and duration under 3 months were recorded in ophthalmopathy patients. Patients showing uncontrolled infection, other autoimmune disease, pregnancy or lactation were ineligible.

The material sequenced was blood. The gene calls are TRBV6-2 or TRBV6-3 and TRBJ2-7; D not certain. The receptor comes from a woman between 50 and 59 years old with Graves' ophthalmopathy. Here the CDR3 reads CASSYRAILYEQYF. CDR3 coding DNA: TGTGCCAGCAGTTACAGGGCGATCCTCTACGAGCAGTACTTC.